This T cell receptor beta chain was observed in a study of spatial heterogeneity in lung cancer (dated by TCRdb to the late 2010s). Study-level background: Beta-chain transcripts were consistently detected in greater numbers than alpha-chain transcripts, which likely reflected higher beta-chain transcript abundance. In the raw uncorrected reads, each unique combination of TCR and UMI appeared more than ten times on average. In non-small cell lung cancer, the study quantitatively compared TCR alpha and beta repertoires across several tumor regions, matched nontumor lung, and blood. TCR repertoire features were related to nonsynonymous mutation counts determined by whole-exome sequencing of tumor tissue. At surgery, over 200 tumor regions, approximately 64 matched nontumor lung samples and 45 to 60 PBMC samples were TCR-sequenced for both alpha and beta chains.

According to the study, the label for this sample's time point signals: sample taken at primary tumor resection. For TCR sequencing, whole RNA was extracted from tumor and nontumor lung tissue, or from cryopreserved PBMC samples, and no cell sorting was done. Donors were some 70 patients with early-stage, untreated non-small cell lung cancer from the lung TRACERx cohort. A patient was chosen for TCR sequencing only when enough RNA was available from at least two tumor regions. This clonotype was observed at least ten times. It lacks a known antigen. Base-call qualities are not available, and no considerably larger clone is one nucleotide away. On the study overall, not on this receptor specifically: Confirming at a functional level the hypothesis that regional TCRs recognize regional mutations was considered to require additional single-cell paired TCR alpha and beta sequencing. Ubiquitous expanded tumor TCRs were found in blood more often at tumor resection than at routine follow-up.

Library prep was done by 5' RACE. TCRdb shows the sequencer as NextSeq 500. To allow correction of PCR and sequencing errors, the TCR library protocol tagged every TCR cDNA molecule with a unique molecular identifier. Per the original workflow: TCR identification, UMI-based error correction and CDR3 extraction were performed with Decombinator tools. TCRs above a frequency of 2 per 1,000, corresponding to the top 1% of the tumor frequency distribution, were defined as expanded. Rényi diversity was computed with the R vegan package after subsampling each repertoire 100 times to 5,000 TCRs. CDR3 similarity networks were built from amino acid triplet string-kernel similarity, connecting CDR3s with pairwise similarity above 0.82. TCRdb itself trimmed the public reads at Q25 with fastp, ran MiXCR and retained productive beta chains. Every CDR3 protein is listed once, alongside the most common genes and DNA of its rows. The V and J calls shown here were made by TCRdb, not taken from the authors' results. This sample holds tens of thousands of distinct CDR3 sequences; about 4.9% were observed only once. The ten largest clones take up under 45% of the sample.

The material sequenced was PBMCs, taken at surgery. This TCR derives from a male donor with early-stage non-small cell lung cancer.

The CDR3 amino acid sequence is: CASSRDRDSEQYF. The DNA reads as follows: TGTGCCAGCAGTCGGGACAGGGATTCCGAGCAGTACTTC. The rearranged chain carries TRBV12-3 or TRBV12-4 and TRBJ2-7, with 9 bases aligning to TRBD1. The CDR3 has 13 amino acids, counting the end cysteine and phenylalanine. The only DNA kept is the CDR3, 39 bases in frame from the first base. At the junction V is shortened by 5 bases and J by 6 bases; bases outside the gene matches: 5.